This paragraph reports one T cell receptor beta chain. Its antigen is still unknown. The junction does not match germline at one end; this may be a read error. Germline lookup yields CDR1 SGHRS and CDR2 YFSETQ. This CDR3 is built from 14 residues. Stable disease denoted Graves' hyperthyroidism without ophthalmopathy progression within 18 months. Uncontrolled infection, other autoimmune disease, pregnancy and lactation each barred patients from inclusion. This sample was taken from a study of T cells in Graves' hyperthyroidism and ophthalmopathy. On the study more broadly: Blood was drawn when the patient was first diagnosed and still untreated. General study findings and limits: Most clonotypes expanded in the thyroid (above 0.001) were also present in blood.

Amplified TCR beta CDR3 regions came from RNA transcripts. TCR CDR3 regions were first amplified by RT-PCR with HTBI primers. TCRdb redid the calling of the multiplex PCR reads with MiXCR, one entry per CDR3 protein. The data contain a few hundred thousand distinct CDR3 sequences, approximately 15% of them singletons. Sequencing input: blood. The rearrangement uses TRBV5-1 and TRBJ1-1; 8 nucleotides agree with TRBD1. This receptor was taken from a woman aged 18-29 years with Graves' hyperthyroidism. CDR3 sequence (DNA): TGCGCCAGCGGCTTGTCCAGGGGGCTTACTGAAGCTTTCTTT. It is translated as CASGLSRGLTEAFF. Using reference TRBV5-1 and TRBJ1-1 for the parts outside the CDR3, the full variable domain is KAGVTQTPRYLIKTRGQQVTLSCSPISGHRSVSWYQQTPGQGLQFLFEYFSETQRNKGNFPGRFSGRQFSNSRSEMNVSTLELGDSALYLCASGLSRGLTEAFFGQGTRLTVV.